Below, 31 T cell receptor beta chains from the same sample are listed, as sequenced in a study of T cells after yellow fever vaccination. A single record per CDR3 protein comes from TCRdb applying MiXCR to the 5' RACE reads. The table records 300,000 to 450,000 distinct CDR3 sequences, roughly 8.6% of them present only once. The sample in question was PBMCs, obtained roughly 45 days after the first yellow fever vaccination. The receptors were gathered from a man between 18 and 35 years old who received the YFV17D yellow fever vaccine.

This chain joins TRBV10-3 and TRBJ2-5; TRBD2 matches at 8 bases. This CDR3 has 14 residues. Germline trimming cut 5 bases from V and 4 bases from J; bases unmatched to any gene: 6. Germline values: CDR1 ENHRY, CDR2 SYGVKD. In DNA form, the CDR3 reads TGTGCCATCAGTCCGGGGGGGCCTGGAGAGACCCAGTACTTC. This gives the protein CAISPGGPGETQYF.

The chain carries TRBV14 and TRBJ2-5; possibly TRBD2 for D (5 bases). This CDR3 contains 13 residues. The germline V and J ends were trimmed by 0 bases and 10 bases, with 12 bases remaining between them. Germline V gene lookup returns CDR1 SGHDN and CDR2 FVKESK. The chain's CDR3 is CASSQEIRADQYF. CDR3 nucleotides: TGTGCCAGCAGCCAAGAGATCAGAGCGGACCAGTACTTC.

V gene TRBV20-1 combines with J gene TRBJ2-5; D gene unclear. CDR1 and CDR2 from the germline V gene are DFQATT and SNEGSKA (reference sequence). The CDR3 runs 13 residues. Trimming removed 2 bases at V and 0 bases at J, with 7 bases between. CDR3 sequence: CSARLVYQETQYF. The CDR3 region has the DNA TGCAGTGCTAGACTCGTGTACCAAGAGACCCAGTACTTC.

The chain recombines TRBV2 with TRBJ1-5, with a possible D match to TRBD1 (5 bases). CDR3 length: 14 residues. From germline, CDR1 is SNHLY and CDR2 FYNNEI. Trimming pared 4 bases from V and 5 bases from J, leaving 12 bases between. The CDR3 region is CASSAVGADQPQHF. The CDR3 DNA reads TGTGCCAGCAGTGCGGTTGGGGCCGATCAGCCCCAGCATTTT.

V and J are TRBV9 and TRBJ1-4; the D is unclear. Trimming removed 6 bases from V and 0 bases from J, with 9 bases in between. The germline V gene has CDR1 SGDLS and CDR2 YYNGEE. This CDR3 has 14 residues. Here the CDR3 reads CASTRGATNEKLFF. The CDR3 region has the DNA TGTGCCAGCACCCGGGGTGCAACTAATGAAAAACTGTTTTTT.

This clonotype was seen at least ten times. The CDR3 reads CASSLRQGGNEQFF. As DNA, the CDR3 is TGCGCCAGCAGCTTGAGACAGGGAGGGAATGAGCAGTTCTTC. The rearrangement uses TRBV5-1 and TRBJ2-1, with D perhaps being TRBD1 or TRBD2 (7 bases each). V was pared by 1 base and J by 7 bases, with 12 bases between. Looked up from germline, CDR1 is SGHRS and CDR2 is YFSETQ. The CDR3 sequence is 14 residues long.

This clonotype has more than one count but fewer than ten. J is TRBJ1-3 and V is TRBV20-1; D remains ambiguous. The V gene's germline CDR1 is DFQATT and CDR2 SNEGSKA (reference sequence). V was cut by 7 bases and J by 1 base, with 8 bases left in between. CDR3 length equals 12 residues. CDR3 in amino acids: CSGSWSGNTIYF. Here the CDR3 DNA reads TGCAGTGGGTCCTGGTCTGGAAACACCATATATTTT.

In this sample, this clonotype turned up a few times. The chain employs TRBV7-9 and TRBJ2-5; tentatively, D is TRBD2 (5 bases). The CDR3 is 16 amino acids. V was clipped by 2 bases and J by 3 bases, with 16 bases between them. Germline lookup yields CDR1 SEHNR and CDR2 FQNEAQ (reference sequence). CDR3 sequence reads: CASSLSRAGAEETQYF. The CDR3, as DNA: TGTGCCAGCAGCTTATCTAGGGCGGGCGCCGAAGAGACCCAGTACTTC.

This clonotype showed up just a few times. CDR3 residues: CASRRNRVGETQYF. The CDR3 region has the DNA TGTGCCAGCAGACGAAACAGGGTCGGAGAGACCCAGTACTTC. The chain recombines TRBV6-2 or TRBV6-3 with TRBJ2-5, with D maybe TRBD1 (6 bases). The CDR3 loop spans 14 amino acids. Trimming pared 6 bases from V and 4 bases from J, leaving 15 bases between. The V gene's germline CDR1 is MNHEY and CDR2 SVGEGT.

This clonotype was observed many times. The gene calls are TRBV20-1 and TRBJ1-2; D possibly corresponds to TRBD1 (6 bases). Trimming pared 6 bases from V and 2 bases from J, leaving 31 bases between. Germline V gives CDR1 DFQATT, CDR2 SNEGSKA (reference sequence). The CDR3 has 19 residues. The CDR3 sequence is CSAPARGSGKLGGNYGYTF. In DNA, the CDR3 is TGCAGTGCCCCCGCCCGGGGGAGTGGGAAACTAGGGGGAAACTATGGCTACACCTTC.

The V call is TRBV19, the J call TRBJ2-7; D unresolved. V dropped 1 base and J dropped 6 bases, with 10 bases sitting between them. CDR1 and CDR2 (germline): LNHDA, SQIVND (reference sequence). This CDR3 comprises 13 residues. CDR3 sequence reads: CASSIGQSSEQYF. CDR3 coding DNA: TGTGCCAGTAGTATAGGGCAGTCGAGCGAGCAGTACTTC.

This clonotype turned up a few times. V gene TRBV29-1 combines with J gene TRBJ2-3; D not resolved. The CDR3 consists of 12 residues. Germline CDR1 SQVTM, CDR2 ANQGSEA. V was clipped by 6 bases and J by 6 bases, with 13 bases between them. In nucleotides, the CDR3 is TGCAGCGTGTCGACACCTGGGGATACGCAGTATTTT. Protein: CSVSTPGDTQYF.

The chain employs TRBV5-1 and TRBJ2-7; 7 positions agree with TRBD2. The CDR3 is made up of 15 amino acids. V lost 4 bases to trimming and J lost 0 bases; unmatched junction nucleotides: 7. Germline-derived CDR1 and CDR2 are SGHRS and YFSETQ. Here the CDR3 DNA reads TGCGCCAGCAGCCGCGGGTCGGGGGGCTCCTACGAGCAGTACTTC. It specifies CASSRGSGGSYEQYF.

This clonotype was counted ten times or more. V and J are TRBV6-5 and TRBJ1-4; D is perhaps TRBD1 (6 bases). The CDR3 totals 15 residues. Germline V gives CDR1 MNHEY, CDR2 SVGAGI. Trimming removed 5 bases at V and 6 bases at J, with 16 bases between. In DNA form, the CDR3 reads TGTGCCAGCAGTCGGACAGCCCAGCCTTATGAAAAACTGTTTTTT. Its translation: CASSRTAQPYEKLFF.

This clonotype turned up a few times. V usage is TRBV4-1 and J usage is TRBJ2-7, with TRBD1 as a possible D gene (6 bases). The CDR3 covers 15 residues. Germline lookup yields CDR1 MGHRA and CDR2 YSYEKL. V dropped 0 bases and J dropped 2 bases, with 11 bases sitting between them. CDR3 residues: CASSQDRGQTYEQYF. The CDR3 DNA reads as TGCGCCAGCAGCCAAGATCGCGGACAGACCTACGAGCAGTACTTC.

There are a few counts of this clonotype. The chain recombines TRBV20-1 with TRBJ2-1; 7 nucleotides align to TRBD2. The CDR3 runs to 12 residues. Germline CDR1 and CDR2: DFQATT and SNEGSKA (reference sequence). Trimming took 7 bases from V and 10 from J; bases not matched to a gene: 10. The CDR3 DNA follows: TGCAGTGGGGCTAGCGGCCTAGGGGAGCAGTTCTTC. Amino acid sequence: CSGASGLGEQFF.

The table lists this clonotype with a few counts. The chain employs TRBV4-3 and TRBJ2-3; possibly TRBD1 for D (6 bases). The CDR3 totals 14 residues. Trimming shortened V by 0 bases and J by 8 bases, and 12 bases separated the two germline ends. Germline V gene sequence: CDR1 LGHNA, CDR2 YSLEER. The CDR3 loop reads CASSQDRTVGTQYF. CDR3 coding DNA: TGCGCCAGCAGCCAAGATCGGACAGTGGGTACGCAGTATTTT.

Comments on this clonotype: At one end, the junction sequence differs from germline, possibly due to a read error. The chain couples TRBV15 to TRBJ1-5; D not certain. This CDR3 has 15 amino acids. Germline values: CDR1 LNHNV, CDR2 YYDKDF (reference sequence). CDR3 DNA sequence: TGTGCCACCAGGGTCAGTTTTCGGGATAATCATCCCCAGCATTTT. It yields the protein CATRVSFRDNHPQHF.

This clonotype has just a few counts. The rearrangement links TRBV4-2 to TRBJ2-3; D not certain. The germline CDR1 and CDR2 sequences are LGHNA and YNFKEQ. The V end lost 2 bases, the J end lost 4 bases, and 10 bases lay between the germline ends. This CDR3 comprises 14 residues. The chain's CDR3 is CASSQILAADTQYF. In nucleotides, the CDR3 is TGTGCCAGCAGCCAAATATTAGCCGCAGATACGCAGTATTTT.

This sequence joins TRBV7-2 and TRBJ2-1, with no clear D. This CDR3 has 15 residues. Per the germline V gene, CDR1 is SGHTA and CDR2 is FQGNSA. V was cut by 3 bases and J by 6 bases, with 15 bases left in between. DNA for the CDR3: TGTGCCAGCAGCTTGATGGACCCACAGATCAATGAGCAGTTCTTC. It is translated as CASSLMDPQINEQFF. Variable domain in full (rest from reference TRBV7-2 and TRBJ2-1): GAGVSQSPSNKVTEKGKDVELRCDPISGHTALYWYRQSLGQGLEFLIYFQGNSAPDKSGLPSDRFSAERTGGSVSTLTIQRTQQEDSAVYLCASSLMDPQINEQFFGPGTRLTVL.

This chain connects TRBV20-1 to TRBJ2-7; tentatively, D is TRBD1 (5 bases). There are 13 residues in the CDR3. CDR1 and CDR2 (germline): DFQATT, SNEGSKA (reference sequence). The V and J ends lost 6 bases and 0 bases respectively, with 12 bases between them. Here the CDR3 reads CSARQGGSYEQYV. The CDR3 DNA sequence: TGCAGTGCGAGGCAGGGTGGCTCCTACGAGCAGTACGTC.

The V and J genes are TRBV24-1 and TRBJ2-7; no clear D gene. Trimming took 5 bases from V and 0 from J, leaving 16 bases between them. The CDR3 sequence is 16 residues long. The germline V gene encodes CDR1 KGHDR and CDR2 SFDVKD. The CDR3 DNA reads as TGTGCCACCAGTGGGGATCAACCCGGAAGCTCCTACGAGCAGTACTTC. Translated, it gives CATSGDQPGSSYEQYF.

The gene calls are TRBV20-1 and TRBJ2-1; D possibly corresponds to TRBD2 (5 bases). Trimming took off 6 bases at V and 13 bases at J, with 19 bases between the two ends. The CDR3 loop spans 12 amino acids. Germline V gene lookup returns CDR1 DFQATT and CDR2 SNEGSKA (reference sequence). The CDR3: CSALEGWRYQFF. CDR3 bases: TGCAGTGCCCTCGAGGGATGGCGGTACCAGTTCTTC.

V is TRBV20-1 and J is TRBJ2-1, with 9 bases fitting TRBD2. Germline V gene sequence: CDR1 DFQATT, CDR2 SNEGSKA (reference sequence). The CDR3 totals 13 residues. The trim removed 6 bases at V and 7 bases at J, leaving 7 bases unmatched. The CDR3 region is CSADLAGSNEQFF. CDR3 coding DNA: TGCAGTGCAGACCTAGCGGGGTCAAATGAGCAGTTCTTC.

A few counts support this clonotype. The V gene is TRBV5-1, the J gene TRBJ2-1; TRBD1 is a possible D gene (5 bases). Germline loops: CDR1 SGHRS, CDR2 YFSETQ. Trimming took 1 base from V and 0 from J, leaving 11 bases between them. The CDR3 extends over 16 amino acids. The CDR3 DNA follows: TGCGCCAGCAGCTTGATGGCAGGGATCTCCTACAATGAGCAGTTCTTC. Protein product: CASSLMAGISYNEQFF.

This clonotype was seen only a few times. CDR3 region: CATRTEGVGQPQHF. The CDR3, as DNA: TGTGCCACCAGAACCGAGGGGGTGGGTCAGCCCCAGCATTTT. The chain uses TRBV15 and TRBJ1-5, with D possibly matching TRBD1 (6 bases). V was pared by 6 bases and J by 6 bases, with 15 bases between. The CDR3 has 14 amino acids. Germline values: CDR1 LNHNV, CDR2 YYDKDF (reference sequence).

The chain links TRBV25-1 to TRBJ1-6; TRBD1 matches at 11 bases. The V segment lost 7 bases and the J segment 9 bases; nucleotides outside the gene matches: 5. The CDR3 covers 14 residues. Germline loops: CDR1 MGHDK, CDR2 SYGVNS. The CDR3, as DNA: TGTGCCAGCACCAGGGGACAGGGGGGTTCACCCCTCCACTTT. This gives the protein CASTRGQGGSPLHF.

This clonotype turned up a few times. The CDR3 sequence: CASSLEGRVTDTQYF. CDR3 nucleotide sequence: TGCGCCAGCAGCTTGGAGGGGCGAGTGACAGATACGCAGTATTTT. The rearrangement joins TRBV5-1 to TRBJ2-3; D is perhaps TRBD1 (5 bases). This CDR3 comprises 15 residues. The ends were cut back, 0 bases at V and 3 bases at J, with 11 bases in the middle. Per germline, CDR1 SGHRS and CDR2 YFSETQ.

This rearrangement joins TRBV12-3 or TRBV12-4 to TRBJ1-2; TRBD1 might be the D (6 bases). The CDR3 extends over 13 amino acids. V lost 5 bases, J lost 8 bases, and 15 bases lay in between. The CDR3 sequence: CASSQGVQGGYTF. In DNA, the CDR3 is TGTGCCAGCAGTCAAGGGGTTCAGGGGGGCTACACCTTC.

This clonotype was counted at least ten times. This chain links TRBV4-1 with TRBJ2-3; D may correspond to TRBD1 or TRBD2 (7 bases each). CDR1 and CDR2 from the germline V gene are MGHRA and YSYEKL. The CDR3 runs 16 residues. V lost 1 base and J lost 3, with 14 bases in between. The DNA of the CDR3 is TGCGCCAGCAGCCAAGTAGGGAGGGGGCGAACAGATACGCAGTATTTT. Translation gives CASSQVGRGRTDTQYF.

The V and J genes are TRBV14 and TRBJ2-7, with D maybe TRBD2 (7 bases). CDR1 is SGHDN and CDR2 is FVKESK in the germline V gene. The CDR3 totals 13 residues. Trimming removed 1 base from V and 12 bases from J, with 16 bases in between. The CDR3, as DNA: TGTGCCAGCAGCCAAGTGTCCGCGGGGGCACTGTACTTC. Translation gives CASSQVSAGALYF.